This T cell receptor (beta chain) derives from a study of blood T cell repertoires in COVID-19 (dated by TCRdb to the early 2020s). Looking at the study overall: Samples covering the acute and convalescent phases of COVID-19 were provided by collaborators in the United States, Italy and Spain. The prospective study material was composed of cDNA or gDNA derived from T cells, B-cell-depleted T cells, or PBMCs. Subjects who had been exposed to COVID-19, were actively infected with it, or had recovered from it provided the deeply sampled blood TCRbeta repertoires that made up the dataset. The repertoires were released in a freely available public database meant as a resource for research on the immune response to SARS-CoV-2. The sample metadata nearly always contained a de-identified subject ID, COVID-19 status, age in years and sex. Where available, HLA class I and class II types were obtained from metadata supplied by the sample provider rather than from assay-based typing. Samples came from the ongoing ImmuneRACE study (first 160 participants) plus 1,254 subjects from 6 global collaborators.

Beyond this particular receptor, the publication reports: Clinical and demographic metadata were provided uncurated, with the amount varying by source and participant.

At the junction V is shortened by 5 bases and J by 8 bases; bases outside the gene matches: 5. Via the germline V gene, CDR1 is SQVTM and CDR2 ANQGSEA. The CDR3 runs 13 residues from the cysteine to the phenylalanine. The kept DNA is CDR3 alone, 39 bases in frame from the first base. TCRbeta CDR3 regions were amplified from genomic DNA by means of the immunoSEQ Assay, a bias-controlled multiplex PCR. The paper's data handling went like this. The number of nucleated cells in each sample was estimated by amplification of reference gene primers within the assay. To quantify the absolute abundance of each unique TCRbeta CDR3 rearrangement, sequence reads were collapsed and filtered. For each sample, productive Simpson clonality was calculated as the square root of Simpson's diversity index over productive rearrangements. This is the immuneACCESS table as TCRdb keeps it, with only in-frame sequences that have V and J called. A part of the clones is gone; compared with another copy, unresolved V genes explain less than half, and the rest is unexplained. The DNA gave D and trimming, while V, J and clone size come from that table. This sample holds 400,000 or so clones; 88% were observed only once. Clones ranked in the top ten supply approximately 2% of the sample.

Enrolling through a virtual design, the prospective study's participants ranged in age from roughly 18 to 100 years and lived across some 23 United States geographic areas. In the prospective study, participants were assigned to cohorts based on the clinical history participants reported in a screening survey and a study questionnaire. In the prospective study, whole blood, serum and a nasopharyngeal or oropharyngeal swab were collected from each participant by mobile phlebotomists. Participants in the prospective study had the option to provide additional blood draws and questionnaires over a roughly two-month period. Prospective study blood samples were shipped either frozen or at room temperature before DNA extraction. Of note for this clone: Its antigen remains unidentified. The record has no base qualities; no much larger clone is one base away.

In this chain, TRBV29-1 is recombined with TRBJ1-4; 10 central bases correspond to TRBD1. Sequences were obtained from PBMCs or T cells enriched from blood (not recorded which). This sequence originates from a woman in her 40s with acute COVID-19. The DNA sequence is given as TGCAGCGTTCCTGGACAGGGGGAGGAAAAACTGTTTTTT. It is translated as CSVPGQGEEKLFF.